This TCR beta chain is drawn from a study of cytomegalovirus exposure and HLA in healthy donors. The study's findings and limits: Diagnosis of cytomegalovirus status made by the classifier reportedly showed high specificity and sensitivity. Researchers counted 164 TCR beta chains as cytomegalovirus-associated. In vitro work confirmed that a few CMV-associated chains recognize CMV antigens. TCR beta chain V- and J-gene trimming was linked, in a later analysis, to a missense variant in DCLRE1C.

The CDR3 sequence is 14 residues long. The germline gives CDR1 MNHEY, CDR2 SVGAGI. 13 Jbeta primers and 60 Vbeta primers were used for the PCR. Measured with immunoSEQ multiplex PCR; TCRdb has only the in-frame clones, and not every one. The data contain 240,000 or so clones, 80% to 85% of them singletons. A remark on this clone: Its antigen remains unknown. One junction end does not reproduce the germline sequence, and a read error may be involved.

The specimen was PBMCs. The TCR comes from a woman between 55 and 75 years old in good health and CMV-seropositive. The chain employs TRBV6-5 and TRBJ2-2; tentative D call: TRBD2 (6 bases). CDR3 residues: CASRLTTGAGGLFF. The CDR3 DNA follows: TGTGCCAGCCGACTCACCACAGGTGCCGGGGGGCTGTTTTTT.